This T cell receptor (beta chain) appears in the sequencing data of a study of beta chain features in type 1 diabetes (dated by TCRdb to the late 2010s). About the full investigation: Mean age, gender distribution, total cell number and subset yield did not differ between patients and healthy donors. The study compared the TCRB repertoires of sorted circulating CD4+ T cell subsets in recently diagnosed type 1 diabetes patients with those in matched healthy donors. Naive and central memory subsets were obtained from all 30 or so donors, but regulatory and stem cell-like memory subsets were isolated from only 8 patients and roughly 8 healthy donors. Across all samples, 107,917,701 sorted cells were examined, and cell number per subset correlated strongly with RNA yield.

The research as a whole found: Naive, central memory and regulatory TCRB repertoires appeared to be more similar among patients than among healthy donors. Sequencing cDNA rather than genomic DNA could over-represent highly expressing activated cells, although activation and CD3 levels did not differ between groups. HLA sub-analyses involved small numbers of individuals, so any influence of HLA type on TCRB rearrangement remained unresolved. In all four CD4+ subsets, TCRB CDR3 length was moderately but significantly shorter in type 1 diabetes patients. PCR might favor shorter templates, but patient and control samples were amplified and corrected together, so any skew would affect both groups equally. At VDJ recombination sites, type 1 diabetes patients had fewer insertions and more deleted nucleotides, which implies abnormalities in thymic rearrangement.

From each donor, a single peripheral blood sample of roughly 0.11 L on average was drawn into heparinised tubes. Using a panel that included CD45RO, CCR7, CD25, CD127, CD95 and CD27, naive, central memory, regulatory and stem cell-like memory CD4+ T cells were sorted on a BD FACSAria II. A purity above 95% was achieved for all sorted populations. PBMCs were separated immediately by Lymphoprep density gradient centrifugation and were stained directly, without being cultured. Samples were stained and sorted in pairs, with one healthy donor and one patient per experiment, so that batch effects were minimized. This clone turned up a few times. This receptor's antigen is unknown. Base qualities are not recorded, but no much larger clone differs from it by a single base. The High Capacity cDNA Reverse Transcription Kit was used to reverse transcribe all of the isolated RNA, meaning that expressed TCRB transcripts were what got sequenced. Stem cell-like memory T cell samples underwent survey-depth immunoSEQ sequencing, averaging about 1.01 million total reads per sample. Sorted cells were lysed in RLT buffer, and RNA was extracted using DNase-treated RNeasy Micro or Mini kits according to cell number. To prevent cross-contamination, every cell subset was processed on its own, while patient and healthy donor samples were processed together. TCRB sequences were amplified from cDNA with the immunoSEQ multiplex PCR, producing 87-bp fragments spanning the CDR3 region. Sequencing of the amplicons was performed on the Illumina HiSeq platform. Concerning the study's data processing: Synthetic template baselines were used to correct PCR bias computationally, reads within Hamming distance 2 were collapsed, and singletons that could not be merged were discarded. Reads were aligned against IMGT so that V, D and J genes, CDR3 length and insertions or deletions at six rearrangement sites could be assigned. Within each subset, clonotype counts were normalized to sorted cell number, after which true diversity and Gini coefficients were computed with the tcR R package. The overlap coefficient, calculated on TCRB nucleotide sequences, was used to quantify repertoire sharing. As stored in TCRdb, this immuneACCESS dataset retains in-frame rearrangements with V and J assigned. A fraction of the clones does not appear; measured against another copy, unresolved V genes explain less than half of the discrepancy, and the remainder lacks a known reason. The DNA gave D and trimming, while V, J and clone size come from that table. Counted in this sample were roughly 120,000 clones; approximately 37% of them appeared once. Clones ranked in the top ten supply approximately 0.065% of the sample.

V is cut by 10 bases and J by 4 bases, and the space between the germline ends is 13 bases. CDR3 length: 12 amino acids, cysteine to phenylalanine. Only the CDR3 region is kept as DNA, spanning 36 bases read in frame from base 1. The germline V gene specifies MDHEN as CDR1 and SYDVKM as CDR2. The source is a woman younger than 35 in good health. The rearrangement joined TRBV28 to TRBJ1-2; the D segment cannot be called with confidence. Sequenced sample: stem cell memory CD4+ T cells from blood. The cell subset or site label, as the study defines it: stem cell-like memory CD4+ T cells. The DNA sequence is TGTGCCACCCGTACCAGTATCTATGGCTACACCTTC. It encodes CATRTSIYGYTF.